This is a list of T cell receptor beta chains from one sample in a study of blood T cell repertoires in COVID-19. Assay used: immunoSEQ multiplex PCR; TCRdb lists only in-frame clones, some missing. The data contain tens of thousands of clones, more than 75% of them singletons. The sequenced sample was peripheral blood. Source of these receptors: a human donor in a cohort sampled during active COVID-19. Both conserved end residues are part of each CDR3. The D gene is left open where the match is weak. A clone size is listed for some rows: how often the clone was seen (once, few, many), or a class if it is expanded.

TRBJ1-5 - TRBV29-1 TRBD1 TGCAGCGTTGGGGACAGGGTCAATCAGCCCCAGCATTTT CSVGDRVNQPQHF
TRBJ2-3 - TRBV27 TRBD2 TGTGCCAGCGGATATAGCGGGAGCGCAGATACGCAGTATTTT CASGYSGSADTQYF
TRBJ1-5 few TRBV24-1 TRBD1 TGTGCCACCAGTGAAGGAGGGGGCCCGTATCAGCCCCAGCATTTT CATSEGGGPYQPQHF
TRBJ2-3 - TRBV18 TRBD2 TGTGCCAGCTCACCACCGAGCGGGGCAGATACGCAGTATTTT CASSPPSGADTQYF
TRBJ2-1 - TRBV10-3 TRBD2 TGTGCCATCAGAGGGACTAGCGGGAGTCTTAACAATGAGCAGTTCTTC CAIRGTSGSLNNEQFF
TRBJ2-7 - TRBV4-1 - TGCGCCAGCAGCCAATACGACAGAGCAAGCTCCTACGAGCAGTACTTC CASSQYDRASSYEQYF
TRBJ2-1 - TRBV7-2 TRBD1 TGTGCCAGCAGCTTTGGGACAGGGACGCAGTTCTTC CASSFGTGTQFF
TRBJ2-1 - TRBV28 TRBD2 TGTGCCAGCAGTGACCGACGACTAGCCTATGAGCAGTTCTTC CASSDRRLAYEQFF
TRBJ1-2 - TRBV13 - TGTGCCAGCAGCCTATACCGGGAGTATGGCTACACCTTC CASSLYREYGYTF
TRBJ2-3 - TRBV5-1 - TGCGCCAGCAGCTTTTCGTCGAGAAAAGATACGCAGTATTTT CASSFSSRKDTQYF
TRBJ1-1 - TRBV11-2 - TGTGCCAGCTTTGCGTGGAACACTGAAGCTTTCTTT CASFAWNTEAFF
TRBJ1-2 - TRBV5-1 TRBD1 TGCGCCAGCAGCTCCGGGGACAGGGCTAACTATGGCTACACCTTC CASSSGDRANYGYTF
TRBJ2-5 - TRBV6-6 - TGTGCCAGCAGGAACAGACCCGCCGCGACCCAGTACTTC CASRNRPAATQYF
TRBJ2-2 - TRBV6-4 TRBD2 TGTGCCAGCAGTGAGACTAGCAACACCGGGGAGCTGTTTTTT CASSETSNTGELFF
TRBJ1-2 - TRBV27 TRBD1 TGTGCCAGCACTCCCCGGACAGGGATATATGGCTACACCTTC CASTPRTGIYGYTF
TRBJ2-3 - TRBV28 TRBD2 TGTGCCAGCAGTTTATCAAGCGGGAGACCAGATACGCAGTATTTT CASSLSSGRPDTQYF
TRBJ1-1 - TRBV19 - TGTGCCAGTAGTAGGGGCGGGATGGGCACTGAAGCTTTCTTT CASSRGGMGTEAFF
TRBJ2-7 - TRBV30 - TGTGCCTGGAAACGGGGGTACTACGAGCAGTACTTC CAWKRGYYEQYF
TRBJ2-7 - TRBV7-2 TRBD2 TGTGCCAGCAGCAAGTGGACTAGCGGGACGCGGGAGCAGTACTTC CASSKWTSGTREQYF
TRBJ2-2 - TRBV7-9 - TGTGCCAGCGGCCGGGACATGACCGGGGAGCTGTTTTTT CASGRDMTGELFF
TRBJ1-4 - TRBV4-2 TRBD1 TGTGCCAGCAGCCTGACAGGGGGCAGGGAAAAACTGTTTTTT CASSLTGGREKLFF
TRBJ2-3 - TRBV5-1 TRBD1 TGCGCCAGCAGCTTGGGGGACAGGGCCACAGATACGCAGTATTTT CASSLGDRATDTQYF
TRBJ2-2 - TRBV7-2 - TGTGCCAGCAGCCCGGGGGGCGCGTCAACCGGGGAGCTGTTTTTT CASSPGGASTGELFF
TRBJ1-5 - TRBV30 - TGTGCCTGGGGGGGAGTAAATAATCAGCCCCAGCATTTT CAWGGVNNQPQHF
TRBJ2-7 - TRBV4-2 - TGTGCCAGCAGCCAAGATATCGCAAGCCACGAGCAGTACTTC CASSQDIASHEQYF
TRBJ1-1 - TRBV5-1 - TGCGCCAGCAGCTTGGGTGCAGGGAAGTACACTGAAGCTTTCTTT CASSLGAGKYTEAFF
TRBJ1-4 - TRBV6-6 TRBD1 TGTGCCAGCAGTCCATGGACAGGGACTAATGAAAAACTGTTTTTT CASSPWTGTNEKLFF